This passage covers 12 T cell receptor beta chains from one sample sequenced in a study of shared clonotypes between healthy human individuals. Only in-frame clones appear in the TCRdb table, and some are missing; sequencing was by immunoSEQ multiplex PCR. The table has 650,000 to 750,000 clones, less than 80% seen once. Sequencing input: memory CD4+ T cells sorted from blood. The subset here: CD45RA-negative fraction. These receptors were collected from a woman aged 30 to 39 in good health.

This clone was observed once. The chain carries TRBV2 and TRBJ2-5, with D perhaps being TRBD1 or TRBD2 (5 bases each). Trimming removed 3 bases at V and 5 bases at J, with 19 bases between. Germline V gene data show CDR1 as SNHLY and CDR2 as FYNNEI. CDR3 length: 16 amino acids. This chain's CDR3 is CASSDYGAPDLETQYF. Written as DNA, the CDR3 is TGTGCCAGCAGTGATTACGGGGCCCCAGACTTGGAGACCCAGTACTTC.

The genes are TRBV30 and TRBJ2-1; 8 positions match TRBD1. The ends lost 3 bases at V and 7 bases at J; junction bases unmatched: 5. The germline CDR1 and CDR2 sequences are GTSNPN and SVGIG (reference sequence). This CDR3 contains 13 residues. This chain's CDR3 is CAWRRQGPNEQFF. The CDR3 DNA is TGTGCCTGGAGGCGACAGGGGCCTAATGAGCAGTTCTTC.

The chain uses TRBV28 and TRBJ2-5; TRBD1 matches at 7 bases. Germline V gene sequence: CDR1 MDHEN, CDR2 SYDVKM. Losses at the gene ends were 6 bases for V and 5 bases for J; bases not matched to a gene: 6. This CDR3 has 13 residues. CDR3 sequence: CASSDRVRETQYF. The CDR3, as DNA: TGTGCCAGCAGCGACAGGGTACGGGAGACCCAGTACTTC.

This chain uses TRBV7-2 with TRBJ2-1, with 16 bases matching TRBD2. The V gene end was trimmed by 7 bases and the J gene end by 6 bases; junction bases not matched to a gene: 12. Germline loops: CDR1 SGHTA, CDR2 FQGNSA. This CDR3 has 18 residues. CDR3 protein: CASTRGTSGRAWGNEQFF. The CDR3, as DNA: TGTGCCAGCACTCGAGGGACTAGCGGGAGGGCATGGGGCAATGAGCAGTTCTTC.

The V call is TRBV6-1, the J call TRBJ2-7, with D perhaps being TRBD1 or TRBD2 (6 bases each). The CDR3 consists of 16 residues. Trimming left V 0 bases short and J 3 bases short, with 15 bases between. Per the germline V gene, CDR1 is MNHNS and CDR2 is SASEGT. The CDR3 is CASSEALRGPLYEQYF. CDR3 DNA: TGTGCCAGCAGTGAAGCGCTACGGGGGCCACTCTACGAGCAGTACTTC.

As to this clone: This may arise from a read error, as a much more abundant clone is one base away. Other DNA sequences in the same sample also yield this CDR3. The V gene is TRBV29-1, the J gene TRBJ1-4; 7 bases align to TRBD1. The length of the CDR3 is 14 residues. The V gene's germline CDR1 is SQVTM and CDR2 ANQGSEA. CDR3 loop: CSARGGDSGEKLFF. CDR3 bases: TGCAGTGCACGTGGCGGGGACAGTGGTGAAAAACTGTTTTTT.

The CDR3 here is CASSSAGAQYF. Written as DNA, the CDR3 is TGTGCCAGCAGCTCGGCTGGGGCCCAGTACTTC. This chain joins TRBV7-9 and TRBJ2-5, with no clear D. The CDR3 covers 11 residues. Per the germline V gene, CDR1 is SEHNR and CDR2 is FQNEAQ (reference sequence). The V and J ends lost 4 bases and 9 bases respectively, with 9 bases between them.

The chain recombines TRBV5-6 with TRBJ2-5; D is ambiguous. Trimming removed 2 bases at V and 2 bases at J, with 13 bases between. Germline V gene lookup returns CDR1 SGHDT and CDR2 YYEEEE. The length of the CDR3 is 15 residues. CDR3 protein: CASSFRQVTQETQYF. The CDR3 coding sequence is TGTGCCAGCAGCTTCAGGCAGGTAACACAAGAGACCCAGTACTTC.

The rearrangement uses TRBV28 and TRBJ2-7; TRBD1 aligns across 7 bases. V dropped 6 bases and J dropped 3; count of bases not matched to a gene: 11. This CDR3 comprises 15 residues. CDR1 MDHEN and CDR2 SYDVKM come from the germline V gene. The CDR3 region has the DNA TGTGCCAGCAGCGTATCCGGGACAGCTCTCTACGAGCAGTACTTC. Translation gives CASSVSGTALYEQYF.

The CDR3 reads CASSPTSGTADTQYF. The CDR3 DNA sequence: TGTGCCAGCAGCCCGACTAGCGGGACCGCAGATACGCAGTATTTT. This chain links TRBV7-2 with TRBJ2-3, with TRBD2 matching over 11 bases. The CDR3 consists of 15 residues. CDR1 is SGHTA, CDR2 FQGNSA, per germline. The ends lost 5 bases at V and 4 bases at J; junction bases unmatched: 5.

The gene calls are TRBV18 and TRBJ2-5, with 7 bases matching TRBD1. Germline V CDR1 and CDR2: KGHSH, LQKENI. This CDR3 contains 14 residues. V lost 6 bases to trimming and J lost 2 bases; unmatched junction nucleotides: 6. CDR3 in DNA: TGTGCCAGCTCTCTCAGCAGGGGGCAAGAGACCCAGTACTTC. Its protein product is CASSLSRGQETQYF.

This chain joins TRBV18 and TRBJ2-7; 10 bases agree with TRBD2. V lost 6 bases to trimming and J lost 5 bases; unmatched junction nucleotides: 4. CDR1 is KGHSH and CDR2 is LQKENI in the germline V gene. This CDR3 contains 13 residues. CDR3 coding DNA: TGTGCCAGCTCTCCCGGGACTAGCGACGAGCAGTACTTC. Translating gives CASSPGTSDEQYF.